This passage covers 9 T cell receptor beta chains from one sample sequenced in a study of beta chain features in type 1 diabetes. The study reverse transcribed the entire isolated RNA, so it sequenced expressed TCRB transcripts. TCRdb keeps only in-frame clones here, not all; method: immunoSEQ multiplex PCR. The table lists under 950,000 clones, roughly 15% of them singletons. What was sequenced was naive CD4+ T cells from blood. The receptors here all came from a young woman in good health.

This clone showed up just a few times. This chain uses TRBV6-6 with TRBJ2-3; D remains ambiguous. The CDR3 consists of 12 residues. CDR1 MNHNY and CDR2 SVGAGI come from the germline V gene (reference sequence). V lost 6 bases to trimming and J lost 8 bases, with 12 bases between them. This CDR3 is CASRIGVSTQYF. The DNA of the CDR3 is TGTGCCAGCAGGATCGGAGTTTCTACGCAGTATTTT.

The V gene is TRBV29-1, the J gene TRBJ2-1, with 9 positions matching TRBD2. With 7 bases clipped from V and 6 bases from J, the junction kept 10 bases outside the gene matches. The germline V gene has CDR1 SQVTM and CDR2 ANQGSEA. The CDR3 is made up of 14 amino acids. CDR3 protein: CSALSMREGNEQFF. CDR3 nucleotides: TGCAGCGCCCTGAGTATGCGGGAGGGCAATGAGCAGTTCTTC.

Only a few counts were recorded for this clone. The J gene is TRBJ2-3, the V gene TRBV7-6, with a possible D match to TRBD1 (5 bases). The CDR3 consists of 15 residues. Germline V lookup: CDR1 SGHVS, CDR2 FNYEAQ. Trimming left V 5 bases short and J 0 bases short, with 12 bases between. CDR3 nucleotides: TGTGCCAGCAGCCCCCTGGGGCCAAGCACAGATACGCAGTATTTT. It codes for CASSPLGPSTDTQYF.

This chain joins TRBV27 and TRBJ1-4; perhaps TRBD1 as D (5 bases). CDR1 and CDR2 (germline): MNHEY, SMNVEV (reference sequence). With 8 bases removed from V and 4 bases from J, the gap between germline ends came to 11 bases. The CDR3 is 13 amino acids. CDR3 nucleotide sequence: TGTGCCAGCCGGGGGACCGTTAATGAAAAACTGTTTTTT. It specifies CASRGTVNEKLFF.

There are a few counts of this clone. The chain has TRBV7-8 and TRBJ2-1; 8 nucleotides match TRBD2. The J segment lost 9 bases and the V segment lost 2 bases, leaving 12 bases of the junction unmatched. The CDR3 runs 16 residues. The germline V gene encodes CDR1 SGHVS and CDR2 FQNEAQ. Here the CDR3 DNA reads TGTGCCAGCAGCTTAATCCCGGGACTAGGGCGGGGTGAGCAGTTCTTC. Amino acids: CASSLIPGLGRGEQFF.

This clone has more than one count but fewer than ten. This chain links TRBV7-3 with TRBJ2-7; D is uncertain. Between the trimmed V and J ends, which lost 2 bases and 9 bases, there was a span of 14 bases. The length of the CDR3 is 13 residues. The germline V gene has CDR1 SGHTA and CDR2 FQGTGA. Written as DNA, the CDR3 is TGTGCCAGCAGCTTAGCGGTTAGCCCGGGGCAGTACTTC. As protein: CASSLAVSPGQYF. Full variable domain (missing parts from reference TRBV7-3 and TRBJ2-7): GAGVSQTPSNKVTEKGKYVELRCDPISGHTALYWYRQSLGQGPEFLIYFQGTGAADDSGLPNDRFFAVRPEGSVSTLKIQRTERGDSAVYLCASSLAVSPGQYFGPGTRLTVT.

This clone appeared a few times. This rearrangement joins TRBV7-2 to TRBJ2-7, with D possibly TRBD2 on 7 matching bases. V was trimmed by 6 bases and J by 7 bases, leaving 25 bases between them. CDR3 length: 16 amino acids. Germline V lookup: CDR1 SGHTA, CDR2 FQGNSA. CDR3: CASSIHGGAPAGEQYF. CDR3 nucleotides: TGTGCCAGCAGTATCCATGGGGGGGCCCCCGCGGGGGAGCAGTACTTC.

The CDR3 here is CASSLRRETQYF. The CDR3 region has the DNA TGTGCCAGCAGCTTAAGACGGGAGACCCAGTACTTC. The V call is TRBV7-8, the J call TRBJ2-5; D ambiguous. V dropped 2 bases and J dropped 5 bases, with 6 bases sitting between them. The CDR3 spans 12 residues. Germline V gives CDR1 SGHVS, CDR2 FQNEAQ.

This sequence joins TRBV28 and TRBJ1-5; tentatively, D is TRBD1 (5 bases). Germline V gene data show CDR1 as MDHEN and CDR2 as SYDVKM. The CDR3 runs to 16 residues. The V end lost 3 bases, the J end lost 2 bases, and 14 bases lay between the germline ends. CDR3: CASSLGGAGGNQPQHF. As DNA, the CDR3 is TGTGCCAGCAGTTTGGGTGGGGCCGGGGGCAATCAGCCCCAGCATTTT.